These 18 T cell receptor beta chains were sequenced from one sample in a study of regulatory and conventional T cells in RAG deficiency. Produced via immunoSEQ multiplex PCR; TCRdb's table is partial and in-frame only. The data show tens of thousands of clones, with more than 80% seen just once and about 5.4% held by the top ten. The sample also formed part of further work on regulatory T cells. According to that study: Primers: 52 TRBV forward and 13 TRBJ reverse.

The sample taken for sequencing was CD8+ T cells sorted from blood. These TCRs come from a human donor in good health.

The chain uses TRBV5-5 and TRBJ2-3; D call uncertain. The CDR3 runs 15 residues. Trimming took 0 bases from V and 1 from J, leaving 9 bases between them. CDR1 SGHKS and CDR2 YYEKEE come from the germline V gene (reference sequence). The CDR3 region has the DNA TGTGCCAGCAGCTTGGCTAGTGGGGGCACAGATACGCAGTATTTT. It yields the protein CASSLASGGTDTQYF.

The chain uses TRBV9 and TRBJ2-7; D call uncertain. CDR1 is SGDLS, CDR2 YYNGEE, per germline. Between the trimmed V and J ends, which lost 0 bases and 6 bases, there was a span of 7 bases. The CDR3 loop spans 12 amino acids. The CDR3 nucleotides read TGTGCCAGCAGCGTAGACGACGGCGAGCAGTACTTC. It specifies CASSVDDGEQYF.

The rearrangement uses TRBV6-6 and TRBJ2-7, with 8 positions matching TRBD1. CDR1 is MNHNY, CDR2 SVGAGI, per germline (reference sequence). The CDR3 runs 15 residues. V shed 0 bases and J 2 bases; nucleotides not matched to a gene: 3. The CDR3 protein is CASSYSGQGAYEQYF. The CDR3 DNA is TGTGCCAGCAGTTACTCCGGACAGGGAGCCTACGAGCAGTACTTC.

The chain combines TRBV27 with TRBJ1-1; the D is unclear. Germline V gives CDR1 MNHEY, CDR2 SMNVEV (reference sequence). There are 12 residues in the CDR3. Trimming pared 7 bases from V and 2 bases from J, leaving 8 bases between. This chain's CDR3 is CASTGDNTEAFF. The CDR3 DNA reads TGTGCCAGCACCGGGGATAACACTGAAGCTTTCTTT.

The chain employs TRBV2 and TRBJ1-5; D is ambiguous. The V end was cut by 1 base, the J end by 6 bases, with 13 bases between. CDR3 length equals 15 residues. CDR1 is SNHLY, CDR2 FYNNEI, per germline. In DNA, the CDR3 is TGTGCCAGCAGTGAAGGGGTGGGCTTGAGTCAGCCCCAGCATTTT. Its protein is CASSEGVGLSQPQHF.

The J gene is TRBJ1-5, the V gene TRBV6-1; 8 bases fit TRBD1. This CDR3 region has 14 residues. Germline CDR1 and CDR2: MNHNS and SASEGT. V trimming: 6 bases; J trimming: 1 base; junction bases outside the gene matches: 2. CDR3 nucleotide sequence: TGTGCCAGCAGCCACAGGGGGAGCAATCAGCCCCAGCATTTT. It yields the protein CASSHRGSNQPQHF.

The CDR3 DNA reads TGTGCCAGCAGCCTAGCGGGTGCGAACACCGGGGAGCTGTTTTTT. It is translated as CASSLAGANTGELFF. The chain is built from TRBV2 and TRBJ2-2; the match to TRBD2 covers 8 bases. CDR3 length equals 15 residues. CDR1 and CDR2 (germline): SNHLY, FYNNEI. The J segment lost 0 bases and the V segment lost 6 bases, leaving 3 bases of the junction unmatched.

This rearrangement joins TRBV18 to TRBJ2-3, with 7 bases that match TRBD2. The CDR3 covers 16 residues. CDR1 KGHSH and CDR2 LQKENI come from the germline V gene. V was pared by 6 bases and J by 2 bases, with 11 bases of the junction left unmatched. This chain's CDR3 is CASSTPLAGDTDTQYF. The CDR3 DNA is TGTGCCAGCTCGACTCCTTTGGCGGGGGACACAGATACGCAGTATTTT.

The chain joins TRBV6-6 to TRBJ2-1, with D possibly being TRBD2 (5 bases). The germline V gene has CDR1 MNHNY and CDR2 SVGAGI (reference sequence). The CDR3 is 14 residues long. V was shortened by 2 bases and J by 8 bases, with 13 bases between the two germline ends. The CDR3 is CASSYVLAMDEQFF. Here the CDR3 DNA reads TGTGCCAGCAGTTACGTTCTAGCAATGGATGAGCAGTTCTTC.

The V gene is TRBV7-6, the J gene TRBJ2-7, with TRBD1 matching 11 bases. CDR1 SGHVS and CDR2 FNYEAQ come from the germline V gene. V shed 4 bases and J 7 bases; nucleotides not matched to a gene: 6. The CDR3 sequence is 14 residues long. CDR3 loop: CASSSGQGAFEQYF. In DNA, the CDR3 is TGTGCCAGCAGCTCAGGACAGGGGGCCTTTGAGCAGTACTTC.

This clone was detected once. This chain joins TRBV19 and TRBJ1-1; no reliable D call. This CDR3 contains 14 residues. V was cut by 6 bases and J by 5 bases, with 16 bases left in between. Looked up from germline, CDR1 is LNHDA and CDR2 is SQIVND (reference sequence). The CDR3 DNA reads as TGTGCCAGTAGGTACCAGACTTCGGGGACTGAAGCTTTCTTT. The encoded protein is CASRYQTSGTEAFF. Full variable domain (remainder filled in from reference TRBV19 and TRBJ1-1): DGGITQSPKYLFRKEGQNVTLSCEQNLNHDAMYWYRQDPGQGLRLIYYSQIVNDFQKGDIAEGYSVSREKKESFPLTVTSAQKNPTAFYLCASRYQTSGTEAFFGQGTRLTVV.

The count of this clone is one. The rearrangement joins TRBV11-2 to TRBJ2-5; tentative D call: TRBD2 (5 bases). CDR1 and CDR2 (germline): SGHAT, FQNNGV. The CDR3 has 14 residues. Deletions cut 1 base from V and 4 bases from J, with 10 bases between. DNA for the CDR3: TGTGCCAGCAGCTTAGCAGAGGGAGCAGAGACCCAGTACTTC. It is translated as CASSLAEGAETQYF.

This chain links TRBV19 with TRBJ2-3; 15 bases are shared with TRBD2. The junction had 10 bases not matched to a gene; V was cut back by 5 bases and J by 1 base. The CDR3 consists of 19 residues. Germline values: CDR1 LNHDA, CDR2 SQIVND (reference sequence). The CDR3 DNA sequence: TGTGCCAGTAGTCTCCTAGGACTAGCGGGAGGGCCGGGCACAGATACGCAGTATTTT. Translated: CASSLLGLAGGPGTDTQYF.

V is TRBV2 and J is TRBJ1-1; tentatively, D is TRBD1 (5 bases). CDR1 is SNHLY, CDR2 FYNNEI, per germline. The V and J ends lost 6 bases and 8 bases respectively, with 16 bases between them. The CDR3 runs 13 residues. The CDR3 DNA sequence: TGTGCCAGCAGCCCTCCGGGGCAGGGAGAAGCTTTCTTT. Protein sequence: CASSPPGQGEAFF.

The rearrangement uses TRBV7-9 and TRBJ1-1; D remains ambiguous. Germline V gene lookup returns CDR1 SEHNR and CDR2 FQNEAQ (reference sequence). V dropped 4 bases and J dropped 3 bases, with 0 bases sitting between them. The CDR3 spans 10 residues. CDR3 amino acids: CASSYTEAFF. The CDR3 bases are TGTGCCAGCAGCTACACTGAAGCTTTCTTT.

The chain joins TRBV6-8 to TRBJ1-1, with D unclear. The CDR3 length is 14 residues. The germline gives CDR1 MNHGY, CDR2 SAAAGT. The ends were cut back, 0 bases at V and 5 bases at J, with 10 bases in the middle. In nucleotides, the CDR3 is TGTGCCAGCAGTTACTCGAATGGGGAGACTGAAGCTTTCTTT. This gives the protein CASSYSNGETEAFF.

The V gene is TRBV19, the J gene TRBJ2-7; TRBD2 matches at 11 bases. The germline V gene encodes CDR1 LNHDA and CDR2 SQIVND (reference sequence). The CDR3 consists of 14 residues. After removal of 7 bases from V and 2 bases from J, the junction contained 4 bases not matched to a gene. The CDR3 DNA follows: TGTGCCAGTAAAGGGACTAGCGGAACCTACGAGCAGTACTTC. Encoded protein: CASKGTSGTYEQYF.

The chain links TRBV18 to TRBJ2-5, with TRBD2 matching over 8 bases. Germline CDR1 reads KGHSH; CDR2 reads LQKENI. The V segment lost 1 base and the J segment 2 bases; nucleotides outside the gene matches: 9. There are 17 residues in the CDR3. The CDR3 sequence: CASSPRSGGVRQETQYF. CDR3 sequence (DNA): TGTGCCAGCTCACCACGAAGCGGGGGAGTCAGGCAAGAGACCCAGTACTTC. Drawing the rest from reference TRBV18 and TRBJ2-5, the complete variable domain is NAGVMQNPRHLVRRRGQEARLRCSPMKGHSHVYWYRQLPEEGLKFMVYLQKENIIDESGMPKERFSAEFPKEGPSILRIQQVVRGDSAAYFCASSPRSGGVRQETQYFGPGTRLLVL.